This TCR beta chain was captured in a study of blood T cell repertoires in COVID-19. Overall study context: Samples taken during acute and convalescent COVID-19 were collected in the United States, Italy and Spain. Sample material is recorded as cDNA or gDNA derived from T cells, B-cell-depleted T cells, or PBMCs.

Methods used by the authors: Cell counts per sample came from amplifying reference gene primers. Produced via immunoSEQ multiplex PCR; TCRdb's table is partial and in-frame only. That table is the source of V, J and clone size, and D and trimming were worked out from the DNA. The sample shows some 120,000 clones, 84% of them seen only once. The CDR3 sequence is 18 residues long. Germline CDR1 reads SNHLY; CDR2 reads FYNNEI. Trimming removed 6 bases from V and 4 bases from J; junction bases left unmatched: 13. The genes are TRBV2 and TRBJ2-3; TRBD2 aligns across 13 bases. Sequenced: peripheral blood. The TCR sequence derives from a human donor in a cohort sampled during active COVID-19. The CDR3 DNA follows: TGTGCCAGCAGCGAACTAGCGGGGGGGCAAAGGGGGCCAGATACGCAGTATTTT. Translating it yields CASSELAGGQRGPDTQYF.